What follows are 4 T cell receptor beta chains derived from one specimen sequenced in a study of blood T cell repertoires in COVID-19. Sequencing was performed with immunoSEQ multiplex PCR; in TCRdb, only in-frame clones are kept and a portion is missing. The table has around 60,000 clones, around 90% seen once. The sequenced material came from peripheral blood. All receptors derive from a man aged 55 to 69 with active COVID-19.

This CDR3 is CASGGLAGEAPTGELFF. The CDR3 nucleotides are TGTGCCTCAGGGGGACTAGCGGGGGAGGCCCCCACCGGGGAGCTGTTTTTT. The chain links TRBV30 to TRBJ2-2, with 14 bases identical to TRBD2. Germline V gene lookup returns CDR1 GTSNPN and CDR2 SVGIG (reference sequence). This CDR3 is 17 amino acids long. J lost 4 bases, V lost 7 bases, and 11 bases had no gene match.

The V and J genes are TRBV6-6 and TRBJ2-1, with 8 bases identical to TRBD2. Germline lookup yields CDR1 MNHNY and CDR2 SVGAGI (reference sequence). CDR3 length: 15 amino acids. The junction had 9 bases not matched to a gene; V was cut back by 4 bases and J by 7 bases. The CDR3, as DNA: TGTGCCAGCAGTTCATCGGCGGGAGGAGGGAATGAGCAGTTCTTC. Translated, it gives CASSSSAGGGNEQFF.

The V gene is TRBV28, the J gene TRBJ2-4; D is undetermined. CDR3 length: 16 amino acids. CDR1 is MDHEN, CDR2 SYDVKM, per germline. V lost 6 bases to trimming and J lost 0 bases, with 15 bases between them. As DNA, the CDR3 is TGTGCCAGCAGCCCCCTTTCCCTTCTAGCCAAAAACATTCAGTACTTC. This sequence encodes CASSPLSLLAKNIQYF. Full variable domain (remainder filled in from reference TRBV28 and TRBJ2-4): DVKVTQSSRYLVKRTGEKVFLECVQDMDHENMFWYRQDPGLGLRLIYFSYDVKMKEKGDIPEGYSVSREKKERFSLILESASTNQTSMYLCASSPLSLLAKNIQYFGAGTRLSVL.

The DNA of the CDR3 is TGTGCCAGCAGTTACGACAGGGGGCTCACTGAAGCTTTCTTT. It is translated as CASSYDRGLTEAFF. The gene calls are TRBV6-5 and TRBJ1-1; 10 bases map to TRBD1. The CDR3 spans 14 residues. Germline V gene lookup returns CDR1 MNHEY and CDR2 SVGAGI. V lost 2 bases to trimming and J lost 4 bases; unmatched junction nucleotides: 1.